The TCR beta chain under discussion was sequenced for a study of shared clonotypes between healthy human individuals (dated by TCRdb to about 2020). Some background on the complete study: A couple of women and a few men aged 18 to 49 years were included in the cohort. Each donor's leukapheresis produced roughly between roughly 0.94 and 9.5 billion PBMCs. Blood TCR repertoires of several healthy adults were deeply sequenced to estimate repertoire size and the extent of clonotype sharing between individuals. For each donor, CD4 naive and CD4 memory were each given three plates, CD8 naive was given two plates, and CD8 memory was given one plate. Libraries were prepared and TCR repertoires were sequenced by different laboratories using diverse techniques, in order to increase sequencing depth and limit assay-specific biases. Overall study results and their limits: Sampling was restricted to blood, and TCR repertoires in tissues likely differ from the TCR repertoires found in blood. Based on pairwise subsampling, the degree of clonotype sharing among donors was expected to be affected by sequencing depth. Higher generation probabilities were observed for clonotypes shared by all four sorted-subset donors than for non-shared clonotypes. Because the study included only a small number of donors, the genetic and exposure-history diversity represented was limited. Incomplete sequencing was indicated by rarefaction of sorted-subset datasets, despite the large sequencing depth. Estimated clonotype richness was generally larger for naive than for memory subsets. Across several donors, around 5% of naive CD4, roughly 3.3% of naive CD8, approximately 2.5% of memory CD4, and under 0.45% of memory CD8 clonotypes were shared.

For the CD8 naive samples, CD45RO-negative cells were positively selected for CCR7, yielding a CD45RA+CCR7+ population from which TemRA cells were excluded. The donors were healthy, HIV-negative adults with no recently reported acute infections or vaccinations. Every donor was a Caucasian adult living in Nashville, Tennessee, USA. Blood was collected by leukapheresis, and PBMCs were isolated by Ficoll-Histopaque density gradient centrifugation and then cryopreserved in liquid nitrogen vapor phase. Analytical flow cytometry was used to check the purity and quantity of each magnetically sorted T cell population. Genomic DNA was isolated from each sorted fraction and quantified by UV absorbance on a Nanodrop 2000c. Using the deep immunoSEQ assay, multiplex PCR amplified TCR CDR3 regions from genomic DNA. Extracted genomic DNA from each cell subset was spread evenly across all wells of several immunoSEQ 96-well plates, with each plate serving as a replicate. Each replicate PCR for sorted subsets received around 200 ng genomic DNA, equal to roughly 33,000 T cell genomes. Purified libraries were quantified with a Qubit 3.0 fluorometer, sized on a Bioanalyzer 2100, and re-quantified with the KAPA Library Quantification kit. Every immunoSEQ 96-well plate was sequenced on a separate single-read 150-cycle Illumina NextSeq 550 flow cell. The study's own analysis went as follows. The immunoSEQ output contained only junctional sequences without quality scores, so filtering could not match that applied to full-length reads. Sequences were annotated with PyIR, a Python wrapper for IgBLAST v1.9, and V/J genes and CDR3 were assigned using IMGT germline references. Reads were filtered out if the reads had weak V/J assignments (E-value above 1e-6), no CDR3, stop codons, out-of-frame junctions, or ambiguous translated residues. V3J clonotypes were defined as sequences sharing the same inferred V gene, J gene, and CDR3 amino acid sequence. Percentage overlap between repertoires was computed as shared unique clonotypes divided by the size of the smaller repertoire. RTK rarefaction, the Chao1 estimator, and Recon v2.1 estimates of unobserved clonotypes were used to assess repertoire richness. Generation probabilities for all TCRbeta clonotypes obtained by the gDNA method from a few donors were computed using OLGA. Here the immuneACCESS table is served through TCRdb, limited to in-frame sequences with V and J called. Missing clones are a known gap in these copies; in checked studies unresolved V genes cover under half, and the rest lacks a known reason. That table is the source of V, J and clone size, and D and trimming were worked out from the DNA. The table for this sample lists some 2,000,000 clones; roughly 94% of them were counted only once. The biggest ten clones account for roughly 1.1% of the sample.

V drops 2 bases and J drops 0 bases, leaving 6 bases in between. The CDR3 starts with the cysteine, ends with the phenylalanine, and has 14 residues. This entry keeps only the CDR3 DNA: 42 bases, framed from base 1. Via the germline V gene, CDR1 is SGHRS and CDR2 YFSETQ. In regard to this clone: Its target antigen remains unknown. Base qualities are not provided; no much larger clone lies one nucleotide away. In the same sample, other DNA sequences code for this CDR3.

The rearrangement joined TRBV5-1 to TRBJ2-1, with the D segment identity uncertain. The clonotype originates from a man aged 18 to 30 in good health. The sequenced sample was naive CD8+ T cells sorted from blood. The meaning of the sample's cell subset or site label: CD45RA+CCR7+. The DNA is TGCGCCAGCAGCTTTCTCGGCTCCTACAATGAGCAGTTCTTC. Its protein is CASSFLGSYNEQFF.